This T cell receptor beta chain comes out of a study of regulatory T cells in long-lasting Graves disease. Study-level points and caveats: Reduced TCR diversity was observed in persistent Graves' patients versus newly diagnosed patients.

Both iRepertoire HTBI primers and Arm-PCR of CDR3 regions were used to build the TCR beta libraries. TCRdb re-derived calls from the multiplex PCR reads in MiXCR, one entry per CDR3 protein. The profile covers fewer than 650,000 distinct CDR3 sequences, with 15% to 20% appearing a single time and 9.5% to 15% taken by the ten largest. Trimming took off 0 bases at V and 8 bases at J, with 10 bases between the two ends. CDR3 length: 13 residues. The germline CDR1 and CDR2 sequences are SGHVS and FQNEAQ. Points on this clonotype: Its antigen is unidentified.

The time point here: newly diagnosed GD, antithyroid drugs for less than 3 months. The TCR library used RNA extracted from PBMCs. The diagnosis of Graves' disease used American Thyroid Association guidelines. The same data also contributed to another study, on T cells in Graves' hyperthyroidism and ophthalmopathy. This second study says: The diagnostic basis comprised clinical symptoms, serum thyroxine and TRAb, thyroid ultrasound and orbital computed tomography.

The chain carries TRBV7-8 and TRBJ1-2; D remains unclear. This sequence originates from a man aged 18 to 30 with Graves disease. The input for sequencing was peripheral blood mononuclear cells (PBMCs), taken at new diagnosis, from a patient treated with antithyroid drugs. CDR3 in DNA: TGTGCCAGCAGCTTAGCTACGGTCTCCGGCTACACCTTC. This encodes CASSLATVSGYTF.